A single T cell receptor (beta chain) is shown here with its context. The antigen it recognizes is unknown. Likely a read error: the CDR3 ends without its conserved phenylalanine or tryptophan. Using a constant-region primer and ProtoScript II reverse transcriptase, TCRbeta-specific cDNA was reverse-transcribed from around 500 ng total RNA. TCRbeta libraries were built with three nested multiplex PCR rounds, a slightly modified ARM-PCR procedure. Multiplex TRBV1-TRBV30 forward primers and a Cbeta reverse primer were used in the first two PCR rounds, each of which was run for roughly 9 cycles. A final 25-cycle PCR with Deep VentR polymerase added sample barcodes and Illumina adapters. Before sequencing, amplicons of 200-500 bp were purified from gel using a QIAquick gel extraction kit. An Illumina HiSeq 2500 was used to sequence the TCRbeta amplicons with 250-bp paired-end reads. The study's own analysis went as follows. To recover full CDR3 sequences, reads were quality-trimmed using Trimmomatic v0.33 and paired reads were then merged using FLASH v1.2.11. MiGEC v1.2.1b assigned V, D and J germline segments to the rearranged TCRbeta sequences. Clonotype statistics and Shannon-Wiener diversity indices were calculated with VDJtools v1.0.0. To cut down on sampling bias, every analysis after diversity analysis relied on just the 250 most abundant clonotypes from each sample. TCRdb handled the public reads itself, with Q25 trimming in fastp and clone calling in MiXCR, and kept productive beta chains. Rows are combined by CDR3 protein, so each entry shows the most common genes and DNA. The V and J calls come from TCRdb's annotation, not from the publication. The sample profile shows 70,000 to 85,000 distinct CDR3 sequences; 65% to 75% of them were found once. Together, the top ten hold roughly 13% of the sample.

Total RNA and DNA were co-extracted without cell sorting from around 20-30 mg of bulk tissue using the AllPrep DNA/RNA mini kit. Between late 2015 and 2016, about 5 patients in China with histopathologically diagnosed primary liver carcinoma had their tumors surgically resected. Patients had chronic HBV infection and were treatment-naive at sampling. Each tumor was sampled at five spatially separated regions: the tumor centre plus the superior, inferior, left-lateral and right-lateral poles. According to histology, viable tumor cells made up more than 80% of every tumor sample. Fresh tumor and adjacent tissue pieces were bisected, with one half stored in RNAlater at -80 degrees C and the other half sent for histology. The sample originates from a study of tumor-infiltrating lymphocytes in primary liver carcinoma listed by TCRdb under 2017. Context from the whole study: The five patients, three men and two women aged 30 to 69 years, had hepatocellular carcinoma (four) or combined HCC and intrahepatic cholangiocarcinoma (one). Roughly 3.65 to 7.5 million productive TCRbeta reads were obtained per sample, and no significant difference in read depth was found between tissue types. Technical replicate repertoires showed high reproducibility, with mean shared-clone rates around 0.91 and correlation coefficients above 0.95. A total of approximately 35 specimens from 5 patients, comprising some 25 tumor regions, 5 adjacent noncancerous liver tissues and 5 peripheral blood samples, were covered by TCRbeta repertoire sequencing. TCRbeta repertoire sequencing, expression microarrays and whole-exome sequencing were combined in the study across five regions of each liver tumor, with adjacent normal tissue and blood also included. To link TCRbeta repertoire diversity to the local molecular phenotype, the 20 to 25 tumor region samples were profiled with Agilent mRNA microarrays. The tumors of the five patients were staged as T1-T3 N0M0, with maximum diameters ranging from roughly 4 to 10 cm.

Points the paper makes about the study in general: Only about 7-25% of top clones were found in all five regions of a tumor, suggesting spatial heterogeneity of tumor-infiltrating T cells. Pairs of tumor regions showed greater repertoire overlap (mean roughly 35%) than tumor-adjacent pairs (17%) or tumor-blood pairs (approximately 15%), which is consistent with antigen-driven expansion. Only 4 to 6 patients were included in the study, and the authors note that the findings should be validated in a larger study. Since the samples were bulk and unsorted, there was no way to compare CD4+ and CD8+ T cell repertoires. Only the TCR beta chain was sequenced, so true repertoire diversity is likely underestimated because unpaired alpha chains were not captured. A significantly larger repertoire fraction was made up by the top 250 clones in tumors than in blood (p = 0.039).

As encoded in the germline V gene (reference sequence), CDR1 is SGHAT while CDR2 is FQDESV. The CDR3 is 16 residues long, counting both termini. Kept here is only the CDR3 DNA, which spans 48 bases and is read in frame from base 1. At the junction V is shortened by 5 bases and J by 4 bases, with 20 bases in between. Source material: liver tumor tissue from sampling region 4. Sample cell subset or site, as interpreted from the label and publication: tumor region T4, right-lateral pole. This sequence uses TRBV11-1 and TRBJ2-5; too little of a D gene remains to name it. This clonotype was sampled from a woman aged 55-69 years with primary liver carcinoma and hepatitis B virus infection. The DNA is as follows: TGTGCCAGCAGCATCGAGACAATTTTCGCCCTAGAGACCCAGTACATC. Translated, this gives CASSIETIFALETQYI.